A selection of T cell receptor beta chains follows, all from one sample in a study of CD8+CD57+ T cells in acquired aplastic anemia. TCRdb passed the reads through MiXCR, listing each CDR3 protein once. The sample lists over 200,000 distinct CDR3 sequences, approximately 60% occurring once. Sequencing was done on a sample of sorted CD4+, CD8+, or CD8+CD57+ T cells (not recorded which) from PBMCs. These receptors were collected from a human donor in good health. Each CDR3 is given with its conserved first and last residue. The order of the fields is J gene, V gene, D gene, clone size, CDR3 protein, CDR3 DNA. A D gene is named only where the DNA matches it firmly. The size field is filled for only some rows; it gives once, few, many or a size class.

j_call: TRBJ2-7; v_call: TRBV10-3; d_call: .; clone_size: .; cdr3_aa: CAIRGDGRTYEQYF; cdr3_nt: TGTGCCATCAGGGGGGACGGTCGGACCTACGAGCAGTACTTC
j_call: TRBJ2-3; v_call: TRBV7-2; d_call: .; clone_size: many; cdr3_aa: CASRQGLTDTQYF; cdr3_nt: TGTGCCAGCAGACAGGGCCTCACAGATACGCAGTATTTT
j_call: TRBJ1-3; v_call: TRBV7-3; d_call: .; clone_size: .; cdr3_aa: CASSLGGYPNPIYF; cdr3_nt: TGTGCCAGCAGCTTAGGAGGGTACCCTAACCCCATATATTTT
j_call: TRBJ2-5; v_call: TRBV20-1; d_call: .; clone_size: .; cdr3_aa: CSAPATKETQDF; cdr3_nt: TGCAGTGCCCCCGCAACGAAAGAGACCCAGGACTTC
j_call: TRBJ2-3; v_call: TRBV24-1; d_call: .; clone_size: many; cdr3_aa: CATSDLQETLEYF; cdr3_nt: TGTGCCACCAGTGATTTGCAGGAAACCCTCGAGTATTTT
j_call: TRBJ2-3; v_call: TRBV7-3; d_call: TRBD2; clone_size: many; cdr3_aa: CASSFTGTITDTQYF; cdr3_nt: TGTGCCAGCAGCTTCACCGGGACTATCACAGATACGCAGTATTTT
j_call: TRBJ2-7; v_call: TRBV7-9; d_call: .; clone_size: .; cdr3_aa: CASSFTSTAYSYEQYF; cdr3_nt: TGTGCCAGCAGCTTCACCTCGACAGCCTACTCCTACGAGCAGTACTTC
j_call: TRBJ1-4; v_call: TRBV20-1; d_call: TRBD1; clone_size: .; cdr3_aa: CSATTRTGTDNEKLFF; cdr3_nt: TGCAGTGCTACTACGAGGACCGGGACAGATAATGAAAAACTGTTTTTT
j_call: TRBJ2-6; v_call: TRBV29-1; d_call: .; clone_size: many; cdr3_aa: CSVEAGNGANVLTF; cdr3_nt: TGCAGCGTTGAAGCAGGGAATGGGGCCAACGTCCTGACTTTC
j_call: TRBJ2-1; v_call: TRBV19; d_call: TRBD1; clone_size: .; cdr3_aa: CASSKTGTESSYNEQFF; cdr3_nt: TGTGCCAGTAGCAAGACCGGGACAGAGAGCTCCTACAATGAGCAGTTCTTC
j_call: TRBJ2-7; v_call: TRBV20-1; d_call: TRBD2; clone_size: .; cdr3_aa: CSAHIAGGAYEQYF; cdr3_nt: TGCAGTGCTCATATAGCGGGAGGGGCCTACGAGCAGTACTTC
j_call: TRBJ2-7; v_call: TRBV7-2; d_call: TRBD1; clone_size: .; cdr3_aa: CASSLSRGQGIGLSYEQYF; cdr3_nt: TGTGCCAGCAGCTTATCGAGAGGACAGGGAATCGGCCTCTCCTACGAGCAGTACTTC
j_call: TRBJ2-7; v_call: TRBV15; d_call: .; clone_size: .; cdr3_aa: CATSRERASDSYEQYF; cdr3_nt: TGTGCCACCAGCAGGGAACGGGCTAGCGACTCCTACGAGCAGTACTTC
j_call: TRBJ2-7; v_call: TRBV4-2; d_call: TRBD2; clone_size: .; cdr3_aa: CASSPQASGHEQYF; cdr3_nt: TGTGCCAGCAGCCCCCAGGCTAGCGGCCACGAGCAGTACTTC
j_call: TRBJ2-1; v_call: TRBV20-1; d_call: .; clone_size: .; cdr3_aa: CSARDRDIALLNQQFF; cdr3_nt: TGCAGTGCTAGAGATCGGGACATCGCCCTACTCAATCAGCAGTTCTTC
j_call: TRBJ1-1; v_call: TRBV29-1; d_call: .; clone_size: .; cdr3_aa: CSVTLGRGTEAFF; cdr3_nt: TGCAGCGTGACCCTGGGAAGGGGCACTGAAGCTTTCTTT
j_call: TRBJ1-1; v_call: TRBV7-3; d_call: TRBD1; clone_size: once; cdr3_aa: CASSSTGGGTEAFF; cdr3_nt: TGTGCCAGCAGCTCGACAGGGGGGGGTACTGAAGCTTTCTTT
j_call: TRBJ1-6; v_call: TRBV10-3; d_call: .; clone_size: .; cdr3_aa: CAISASGAEGLSYNSPLHF; cdr3_nt: TGTGCCATCAGTGCTAGCGGGGCCGAGGGTTTGTCCTATAATTCACCCCTCCACTTT
j_call: TRBJ2-3; v_call: TRBV24-1; d_call: .; clone_size: .; cdr3_aa: CATSDQGTTGDTQYF; cdr3_nt: TGTGCCACCAGTGACCAGGGGACAACGGGAGATACGCAGTATTTT
j_call: TRBJ2-7; v_call: TRBV15; d_call: .; clone_size: many; cdr3_aa: CATSPWSGDLSSYEQYF; cdr3_nt: TGTGCCACCAGCCCTTGGTCAGGGGACTTAAGCTCCTACGAGCAGTACTTC
j_call: TRBJ2-7; v_call: TRBV5-1; d_call: TRBD2; clone_size: .; cdr3_aa: CASSVAASGAYEQYF; cdr3_nt: TGTGCCAGCAGCGTAGCGGCTAGCGGGGCCTACGAGCAGTACTTC
j_call: TRBJ2-1; v_call: TRBV20-1; d_call: TRBD1; clone_size: .; cdr3_aa: CSAKRDRDNYNEQFF; cdr3_nt: TGCAGTGCTAAGAGGGACAGGGATAATTACAATGAGCAGTTCTTC
j_call: TRBJ1-1; v_call: TRBV11-2; d_call: .; clone_size: .; cdr3_aa: CASSGDTEAFF; cdr3_nt: TGTGCCAGCTCCGGGGACACTGAAGCTTTCTTT
j_call: TRBJ2-7; v_call: TRBV6-1; d_call: TRBD2; clone_size: many; cdr3_aa: CASSERAGGPDEQYF; cdr3_nt: TGTGCCAGCAGTGAAAGGGCGGGAGGGCCGGACGAGCAGTACTTC
j_call: TRBJ2-1; v_call: TRBV27; d_call: TRBD2; clone_size: few; cdr3_aa: CASSSPGLAAYNEQFF; cdr3_nt: TGTGCCAGCAGTTCCCCGGGACTAGCGGCTTACAATGAGCAGTTCTTC
j_call: TRBJ2-1; v_call: TRBV9; d_call: TRBD2; clone_size: .; cdr3_aa: CASSVVPASGAGTNNEQFF; cdr3_nt: TGTGCCAGCAGCGTAGTTCCGGCCAGCGGGGCCGGCACAAACAATGAGCAGTTCTTC
j_call: TRBJ2-3; v_call: TRBV6-2/TRBV6-3; d_call: .; clone_size: .; cdr3_aa: CASSSGRGRDTQYF; cdr3_nt: TGTGCCAGCAGTTCCGGCAGGGGAAGGGATACGCAGTATTTT
j_call: TRBJ2-3; v_call: TRBV2; d_call: .; clone_size: many; cdr3_aa: CASSDTARTDTQYF; cdr3_nt: TGTGCCAGCAGTGACACGGCCCGCACAGATACGCAGTATTTT
j_call: TRBJ1-4; v_call: TRBV7-2; d_call: .; clone_size: .; cdr3_aa: CASSLNSGLEKPFF; cdr3_nt: TGTGCCAGCAGCTTGAACTCCGGGCTAGAAAAACCGTTTTTT